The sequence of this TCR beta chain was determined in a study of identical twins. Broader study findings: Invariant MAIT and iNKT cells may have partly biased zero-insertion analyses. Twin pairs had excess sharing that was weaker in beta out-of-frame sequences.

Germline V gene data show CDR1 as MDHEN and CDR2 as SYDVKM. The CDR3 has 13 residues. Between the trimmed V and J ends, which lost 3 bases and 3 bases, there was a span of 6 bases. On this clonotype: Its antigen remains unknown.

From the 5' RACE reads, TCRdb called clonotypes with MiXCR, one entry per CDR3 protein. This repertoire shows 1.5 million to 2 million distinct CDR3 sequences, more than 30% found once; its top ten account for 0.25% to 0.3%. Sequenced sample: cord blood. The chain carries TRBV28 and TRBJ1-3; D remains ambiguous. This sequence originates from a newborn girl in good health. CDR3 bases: TGTGCCAGCAGTTTCCTGAGTGGAAACACCATATATTTT. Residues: CASSFLSGNTIYF.